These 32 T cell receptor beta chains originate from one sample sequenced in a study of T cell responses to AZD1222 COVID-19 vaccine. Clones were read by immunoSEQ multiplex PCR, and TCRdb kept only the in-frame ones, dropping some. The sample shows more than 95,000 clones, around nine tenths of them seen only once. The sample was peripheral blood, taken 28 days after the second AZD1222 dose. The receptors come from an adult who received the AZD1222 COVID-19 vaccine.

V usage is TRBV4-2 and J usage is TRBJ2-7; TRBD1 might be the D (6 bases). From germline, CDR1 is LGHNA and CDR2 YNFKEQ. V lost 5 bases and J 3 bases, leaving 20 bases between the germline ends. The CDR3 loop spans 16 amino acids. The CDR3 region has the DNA TGTGCCAGCAGCAGGGATTCCCGGGACACCGTCTACGAGCAGTACTTC. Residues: CASSRDSRDTVYEQYF.

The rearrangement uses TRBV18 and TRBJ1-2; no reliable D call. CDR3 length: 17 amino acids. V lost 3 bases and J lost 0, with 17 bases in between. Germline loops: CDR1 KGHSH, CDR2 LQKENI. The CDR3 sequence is CASSPRVTTRANYGYTF. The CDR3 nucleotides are TGTGCCAGCTCACCGAGGGTGACGACCCGCGCTAACTATGGCTACACCTTC.

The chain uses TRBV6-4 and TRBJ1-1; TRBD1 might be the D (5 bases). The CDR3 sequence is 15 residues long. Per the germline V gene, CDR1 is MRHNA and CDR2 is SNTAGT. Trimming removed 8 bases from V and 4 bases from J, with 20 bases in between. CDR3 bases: TGTGCCAGCTCAAGGGACGATCGAGGGAGCACTGAAGCTTTCTTT. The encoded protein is CASSRDDRGSTEAFF.

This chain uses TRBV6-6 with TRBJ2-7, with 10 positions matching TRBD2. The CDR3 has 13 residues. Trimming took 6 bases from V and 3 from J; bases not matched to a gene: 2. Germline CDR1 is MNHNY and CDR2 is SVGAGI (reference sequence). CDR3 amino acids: CASSWTSGYEQYF. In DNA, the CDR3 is TGTGCCAGCAGCTGGACTAGCGGCTACGAGCAGTACTTC.

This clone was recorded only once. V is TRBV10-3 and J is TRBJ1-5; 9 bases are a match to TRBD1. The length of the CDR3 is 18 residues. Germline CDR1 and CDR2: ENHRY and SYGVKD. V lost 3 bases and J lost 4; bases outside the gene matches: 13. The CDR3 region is CAISEGQGRGIWNQPQHF. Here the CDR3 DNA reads TGTGCCATCAGTGAAGGACAGGGGAGGGGTATATGGAATCAGCCCCAGCATTTT.

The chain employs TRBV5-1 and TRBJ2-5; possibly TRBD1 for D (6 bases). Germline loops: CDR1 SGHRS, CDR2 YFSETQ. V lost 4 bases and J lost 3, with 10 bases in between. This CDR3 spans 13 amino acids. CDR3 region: CASSAGVEETQYF. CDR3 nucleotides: TGCGCCAGCAGCGCAGGGGTAGAAGAGACCCAGTACTTC.

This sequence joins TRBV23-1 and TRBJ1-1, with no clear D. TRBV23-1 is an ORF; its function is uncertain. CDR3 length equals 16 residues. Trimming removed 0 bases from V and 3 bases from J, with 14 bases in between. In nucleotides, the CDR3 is TGCGCCAGCAGTCAATCGGTAGGGAGAAGGGACACTGAAGCTTTCTTT. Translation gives CASSQSVGRRDTEAFF.

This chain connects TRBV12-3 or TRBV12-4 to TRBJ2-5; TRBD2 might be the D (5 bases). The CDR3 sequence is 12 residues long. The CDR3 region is CVSGPGPGSQYF. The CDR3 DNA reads TGTGTCTCAGGCCCCGGTCCGGGGTCCCAGTACTTC.

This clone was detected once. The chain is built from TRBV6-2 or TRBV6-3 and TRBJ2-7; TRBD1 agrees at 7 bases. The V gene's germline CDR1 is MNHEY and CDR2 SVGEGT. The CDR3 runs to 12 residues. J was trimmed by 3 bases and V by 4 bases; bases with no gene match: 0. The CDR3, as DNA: TGTGCCAGCAGTTGGGACAGCTACGAGCAGTACTTC. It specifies CASSWDSYEQYF.

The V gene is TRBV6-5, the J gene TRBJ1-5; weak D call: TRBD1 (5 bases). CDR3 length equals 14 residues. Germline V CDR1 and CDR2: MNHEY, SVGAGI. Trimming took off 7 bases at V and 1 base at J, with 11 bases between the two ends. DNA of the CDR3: TGTGCCAGCAACTACCGGGACAGCAATCAGCCCCAGCATTTT. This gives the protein CASNYRDSNQPQHF.

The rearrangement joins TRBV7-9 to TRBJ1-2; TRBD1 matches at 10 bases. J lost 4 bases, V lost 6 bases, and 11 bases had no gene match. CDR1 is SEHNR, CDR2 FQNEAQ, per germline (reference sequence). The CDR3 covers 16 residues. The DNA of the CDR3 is TGTGCCAGCAGTAAGACCGGGACAGGGGAACTCTATGGCTACACCTTC. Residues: CASSKTGTGELYGYTF.

The CDR3 sequence: CASSESGHTYEQYF. DNA of the CDR3: TGCGCCAGCAGTGAAAGTGGACATACCTACGAGCAGTACTTC. This rearrangement joins TRBV10-2 to TRBJ2-7, with D perhaps TRBD1 (5 bases). The CDR3 spans 14 residues. Germline-derived CDR1 and CDR2 are WSHSY and SAAADI. Trimming left V 3 bases short and J 2 bases short, with 11 bases between.

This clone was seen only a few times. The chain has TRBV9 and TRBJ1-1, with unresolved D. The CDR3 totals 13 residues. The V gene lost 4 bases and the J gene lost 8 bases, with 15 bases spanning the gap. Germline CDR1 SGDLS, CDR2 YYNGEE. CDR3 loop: CASSPPREQEAFF. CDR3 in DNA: TGTGCCAGCAGCCCCCCCCGGGAACAGGAAGCTTTCTTT.

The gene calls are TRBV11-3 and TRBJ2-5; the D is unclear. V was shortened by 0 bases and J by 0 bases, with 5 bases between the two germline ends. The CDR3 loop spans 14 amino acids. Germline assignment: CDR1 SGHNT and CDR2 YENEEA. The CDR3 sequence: CASSLDPYQETQYF. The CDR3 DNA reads TGTGCCAGCAGCTTAGACCCGTACCAAGAGACCCAGTACTTC. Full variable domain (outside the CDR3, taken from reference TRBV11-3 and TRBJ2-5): EAGVVQSPRYKIIEKKQPVAFWCNPISGHNTLYWYLQNLGQGPELLIRYENEEAVDDSQLPKDRFSAERLKGVDSTLKIQPAELGDSAVYLCASSLDPYQETQYFGPGTRLLVL.

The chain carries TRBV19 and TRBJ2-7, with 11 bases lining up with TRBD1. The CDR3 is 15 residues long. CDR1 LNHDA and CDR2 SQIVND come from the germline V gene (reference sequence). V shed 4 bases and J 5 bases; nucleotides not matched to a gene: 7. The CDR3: CASSSLGTGGNEQYF. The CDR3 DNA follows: TGTGCCAGTAGTAGCCTCGGGACAGGGGGAAACGAGCAGTACTTC.

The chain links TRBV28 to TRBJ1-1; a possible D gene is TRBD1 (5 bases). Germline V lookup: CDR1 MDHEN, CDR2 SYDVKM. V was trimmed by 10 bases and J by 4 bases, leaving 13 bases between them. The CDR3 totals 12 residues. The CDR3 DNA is TGTGCCACCGCGGCGGGGCTCACTGAAGCTTTCTTT. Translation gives CATAAGLTEAFF.

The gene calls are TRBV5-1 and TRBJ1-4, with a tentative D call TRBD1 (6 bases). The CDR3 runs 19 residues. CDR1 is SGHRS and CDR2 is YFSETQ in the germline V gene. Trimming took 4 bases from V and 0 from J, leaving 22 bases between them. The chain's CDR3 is CASSKEGGEPRATNEKLFF. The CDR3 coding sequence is TGCGCCAGCAGCAAAGAGGGGGGGGAACCACGAGCAACTAATGAAAAACTGTTTTTT. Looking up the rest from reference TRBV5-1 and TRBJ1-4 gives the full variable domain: KAGVTQTPRYLIKTRGQQVTLSCSPISGHRSVSWYQQTPGQGLQFLFEYFSETQRNKGNFPGRFSGRQFSNSRSEMNVSTLELGDSALYLCASSKEGGEPRATNEKLFFGSGTQLSVL.

This CDR3 is CASSLGFTGGVGYGYTF. In nucleotides, the CDR3 is TGTGCCAGCAGCTTAGGGTTCACAGGGGGGGTCGGCTATGGCTACACCTTC. The chain links TRBV7-9 to TRBJ1-2; 8 bases match TRBD1. The CDR3 runs 17 residues. Unmatched junction bases numbered 11, after V lost 1 base and J lost 4 bases. Germline assignment: CDR1 SEHNR and CDR2 FQNEAQ (reference sequence).

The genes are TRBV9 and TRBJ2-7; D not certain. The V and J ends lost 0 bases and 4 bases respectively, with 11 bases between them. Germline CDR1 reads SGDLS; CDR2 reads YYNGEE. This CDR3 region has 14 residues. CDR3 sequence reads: CASSVDPSRYEQYF. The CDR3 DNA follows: TGTGCCAGCAGCGTAGACCCGTCGCGGTACGAGCAGTACTTC. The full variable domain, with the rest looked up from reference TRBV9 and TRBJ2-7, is DSGVTQTPKHLITATGQRVTLRCSPRSGDLSVYWYQQSLDQGLQFLIQYYNGEERAKGNILERFSAQQFPDLHSELNLSSLELGDSALYFCASSVDPSRYEQYFGPGTRLTVT.

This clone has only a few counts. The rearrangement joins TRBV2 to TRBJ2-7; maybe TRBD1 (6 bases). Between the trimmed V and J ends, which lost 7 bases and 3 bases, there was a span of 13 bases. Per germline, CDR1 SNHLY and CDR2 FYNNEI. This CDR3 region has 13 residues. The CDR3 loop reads CASTGVRDYEQYF. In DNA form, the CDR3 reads TGTGCCAGCACAGGGGTCCGAGACTACGAGCAGTACTTC.

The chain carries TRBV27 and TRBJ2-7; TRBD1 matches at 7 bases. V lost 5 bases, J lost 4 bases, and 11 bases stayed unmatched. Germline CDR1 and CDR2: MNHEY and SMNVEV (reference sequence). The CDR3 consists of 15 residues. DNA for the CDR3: TGTGCCAGCAGTCCTACCGGGACAGCTGTTTACGAGCAGTACTTC. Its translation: CASSPTGTAVYEQYF.

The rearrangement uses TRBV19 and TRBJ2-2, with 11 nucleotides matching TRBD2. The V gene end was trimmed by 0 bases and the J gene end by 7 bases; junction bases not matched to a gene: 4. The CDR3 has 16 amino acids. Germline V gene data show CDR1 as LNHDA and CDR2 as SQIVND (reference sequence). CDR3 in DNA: TGTGCCAGTAGTATAGACCCCGGACTAGCGGGCGGGGAGCTGTTTTTT. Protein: CASSIDPGLAGGELFF.

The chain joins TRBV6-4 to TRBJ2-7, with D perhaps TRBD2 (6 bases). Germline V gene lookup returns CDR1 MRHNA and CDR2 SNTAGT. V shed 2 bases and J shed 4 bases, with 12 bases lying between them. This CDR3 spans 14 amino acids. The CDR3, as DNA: TGTGCCAGCAGTGACCAGGCAGGAGGGTACGAGCAGTACTTC. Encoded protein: CASSDQAGGYEQYF.

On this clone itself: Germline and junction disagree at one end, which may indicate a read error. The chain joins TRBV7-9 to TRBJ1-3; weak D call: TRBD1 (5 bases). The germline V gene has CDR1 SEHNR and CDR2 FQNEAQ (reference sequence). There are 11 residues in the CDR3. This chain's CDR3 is CASRGGVETEF. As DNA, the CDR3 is TGTGCCAGCAGGGGAGGGGTGGAGACCGAGTTT.

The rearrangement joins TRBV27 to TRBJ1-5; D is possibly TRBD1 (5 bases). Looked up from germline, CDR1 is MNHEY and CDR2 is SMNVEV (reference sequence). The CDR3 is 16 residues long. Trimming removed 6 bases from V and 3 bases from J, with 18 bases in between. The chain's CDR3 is CASRRGGGMANQPQHF. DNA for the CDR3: TGTGCCAGCAGGCGGGGCGGGGGAATGGCCAATCAGCCCCAGCATTTT.

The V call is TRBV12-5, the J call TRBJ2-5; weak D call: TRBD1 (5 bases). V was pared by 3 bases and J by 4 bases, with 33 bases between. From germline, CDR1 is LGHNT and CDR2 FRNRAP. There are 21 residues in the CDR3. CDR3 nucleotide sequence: TGTGCTAGTGGTTTCCCGATAATTGTGGGTTGGGGCGCGGACCTCCGAGAGACCCAGTACTTC. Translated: CASGFPIIVGWGADLRETQYF.

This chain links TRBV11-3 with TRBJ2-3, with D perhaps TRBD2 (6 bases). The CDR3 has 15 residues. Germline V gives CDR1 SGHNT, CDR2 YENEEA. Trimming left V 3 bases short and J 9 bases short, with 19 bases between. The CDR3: CASSLSIARAGTQYF. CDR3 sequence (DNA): TGTGCCAGCAGCTTGTCGATTGCTCGGGCGGGGACGCAGTATTTT. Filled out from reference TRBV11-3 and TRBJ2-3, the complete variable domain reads EAGVVQSPRYKIIEKKQPVAFWCNPISGHNTLYWYLQNLGQGPELLIRYENEEAVDDSQLPKDRFSAERLKGVDSTLKIQPAELGDSAVYLCASSLSIARAGTQYFGPGTRLTVL.

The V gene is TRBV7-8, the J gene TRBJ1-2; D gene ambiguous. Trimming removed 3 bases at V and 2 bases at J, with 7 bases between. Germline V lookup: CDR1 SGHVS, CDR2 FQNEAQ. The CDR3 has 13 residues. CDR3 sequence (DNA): TGTGCCAGCAGCTTTGAGGGAAACTATGGCTACACCTTC. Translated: CASSFEGNYGYTF.

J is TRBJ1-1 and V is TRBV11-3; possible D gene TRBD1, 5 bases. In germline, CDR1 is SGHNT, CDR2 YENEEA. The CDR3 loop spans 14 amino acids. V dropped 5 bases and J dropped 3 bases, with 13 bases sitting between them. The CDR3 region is CASSLTGFYTEAFF. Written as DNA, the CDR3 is TGTGCCAGCAGCCTTACAGGTTTTTACACTGAAGCTTTCTTT.

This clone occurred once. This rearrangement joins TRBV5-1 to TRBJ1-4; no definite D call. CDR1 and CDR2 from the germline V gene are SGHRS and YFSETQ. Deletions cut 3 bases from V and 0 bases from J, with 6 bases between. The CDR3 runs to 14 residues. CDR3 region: CASSYTSTNEKLFF. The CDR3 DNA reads TGCGCCAGCAGCTACACCTCAACTAATGAAAAACTGTTTTTT.

CDR3 sequence: CASSPRPGTGSDYGYTF. The CDR3, as DNA: TGTGCCAGCTCACCACGTCCCGGGACAGGGTCCGACTATGGCTACACCTTC. The genes are TRBV18 and TRBJ1-2; 9 bases align to TRBD1. CDR1 and CDR2 from the germline V gene are KGHSH and LQKENI. The V gene end was trimmed by 1 base and the J gene end by 3 bases; junction bases not matched to a gene: 9. The CDR3 has 17 residues.

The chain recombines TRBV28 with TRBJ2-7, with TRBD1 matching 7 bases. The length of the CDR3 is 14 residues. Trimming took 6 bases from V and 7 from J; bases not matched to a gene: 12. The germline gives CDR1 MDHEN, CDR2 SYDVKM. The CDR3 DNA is TGTGCCAGCAGACCGGGACAGCTGTACCGGGAGCAGTACTTC. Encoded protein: CASRPGQLYREQYF.